Listed here are 27 T cell receptor beta chains from one sample, sequenced in a study of vaccination effects on CD4 cells after COVID-19. Within the ViraFEST assay, antigen-specific CD4+ T cells underwent expansion with viral peptide pools prior to sequencing. Following culture for nine to ten days, CD4+ T cells were isolated. Negative nucleocapsid antibody tests before and after vaccination confirmed no previous SARS-CoV-2 infection. The antigens of these receptors remain unknown. The repertoire was sequenced with immunoSEQ multiplex PCR; TCRdb's copy has only in-frame clones and lacks some. Found here are some 68,000 clones, roughly 78% of them singletons; the top ten hold approximately 4.3%. Sequencing was performed on CD4+ T cells from PBMCs cultured with HCoV-OC43 spike peptides, taken before COVID-19 vaccination. Noted subset: HCoV-OC43 spike overlapping peptide pool stimulation. All receptors derive from a human donor who received a COVID-19 vaccine.

This clone was observed a handful of times. The gene calls are TRBV18 and TRBJ2-3; 11 nucleotides agree with TRBD1. From germline, CDR1 is KGHSH and CDR2 LQKENI. CDR3 length equals 16 residues. V shed 1 base and J 2 bases; nucleotides not matched to a gene: 2. CDR3 sequence: CASSPQGQGVTDTQYF. The CDR3 DNA follows: TGTGCCAGCTCACCACAGGGACAGGGGGTCACAGATACGCAGTATTTT.

The chain has TRBV5-6 and TRBJ1-6; possible D gene TRBD1, 5 bases. The CDR3 spans 15 residues. Germline CDR1 SGHDT, CDR2 YYEEEE. V dropped 1 base and J dropped 9 bases, with 14 bases sitting between them. The CDR3 coding sequence is TGTGCCAGCAGCTTGCCGACAGCGCTCAGTTCACCCCTCCACTTT. This sequence encodes CASSLPTALSSPLHF.

This rearrangement joins TRBV11-3 to TRBJ2-1; TRBD2 might be the D (5 bases). Trimming shortened V by 5 bases and J by 2 bases, and 16 bases separated the two germline ends. The CDR3 totals 16 residues. Germline V lookup: CDR1 SGHNT, CDR2 YENEEA. The CDR3 here is CASSTQSGSTYNEQFF. For the CDR3, the DNA is TGTGCCAGCAGCACCCAGAGCGGATCCACCTACAATGAGCAGTTCTTC.

The rearrangement uses TRBV7-2 and TRBJ1-1, with D uncertain. The CDR3 spans 14 residues. V was pared by 4 bases and J by 5 bases, with 14 bases between. Per germline, CDR1 SGHTA and CDR2 FQGNSA. The CDR3 loop is CASSSTSAKTEAFF. CDR3 bases: TGTGCCAGCAGCTCTACCTCGGCTAAGACTGAAGCTTTCTTT. The full variable domain, rest sourced from reference TRBV7-2 and TRBJ1-1, is GAGVSQSPSNKVTEKGKDVELRCDPISGHTALYWYRQSLGQGLEFLIYFQGNSAPDKSGLPSDRFSAERTGGSVSTLTIQRTQQEDSAVYLCASSSTSAKTEAFFGQGTRLTVV.

The J gene is TRBJ1-4, the V gene TRBV9; D remains unclear. This CDR3 has 15 amino acids. Deletions cut 2 bases from V and 0 bases from J, with 8 bases between. The germline V gene has CDR1 SGDLS and CDR2 YYNGEE. CDR3 DNA: TGTGCCAGCAGCGTGACGACTTCAACTAATGAAAAACTGTTTTTT. It encodes CASSVTTSTNEKLFF.

J is TRBJ2-4 and V is TRBV6-5, with 8 bases lining up with TRBD2. There are 15 residues in the CDR3. Germline V gene lookup returns CDR1 MNHEY and CDR2 SVGAGI. Unmatched junction bases numbered 12, after V lost 6 bases and J lost 8 bases. The CDR3 DNA is TGTGCCAGCAGACCGCTAGTAGCGGGGTACGACATTCAGTACTTC. It specifies CASRPLVAGYDIQYF.

This rearrangement joins TRBV5-1 to TRBJ2-7, with D perhaps being TRBD1 or TRBD2 (5 bases each). Trimming took off 0 bases at V and 2 bases at J, with 12 bases between the two ends. Germline V lookup: CDR1 SGHRS, CDR2 YFSETQ. The CDR3 extends over 15 amino acids. The CDR3 sequence: CASSLDPGLAYEQYV. The CDR3 region has the DNA TGCGCCAGCAGCTTGGACCCGGGGCTTGCCTACGAGCAGTACGTC.

CDR3 nucleotides: TGTGCCAGCTCACCGCGGGGGCTAGATACGCAGTATTTT. This gives the protein CASSPRGLDTQYF. The genes are TRBV18 and TRBJ2-3; TRBD2 might be the D (7 bases). V lost 3 bases and J lost 5, with 9 bases in between. The CDR3 is made up of 13 amino acids. CDR1 and CDR2 (germline): KGHSH, LQKENI.

The chain recombines TRBV3-1 (or the pseudogene TRBV3-2) with TRBJ1-2; 9 nucleotides line up with TRBD1. Germline CDR1 reads LGHDT; CDR2 reads YNNKEL (reference sequence). This CDR3 is built from 15 residues. V was clipped by 7 bases and J by 7 bases; unmatched bases: 13. The CDR3 DNA is TGTGCCAGCAACTCCATGGGACAGGGAGGAAGTGGCTACACCTTC. Its translation is CASNSMGQGGSGYTF.

V and J are TRBV5-1 and TRBJ2-5, with 7 bases that match TRBD1. The germline V gene has CDR1 SGHRS and CDR2 YFSETQ. The CDR3 length is 16 residues. The ends lost 0 bases at V and 1 base at J; junction bases unmatched: 6. For the CDR3, the DNA is TGCGCCAGCAGCTTGGTTTCAGGGGGTTTCCAAGAGACCCAGTACTTC. Its protein product is CASSLVSGGFQETQYF.

The chain couples TRBV5-1 to TRBJ1-1, with D possibly TRBD1 on 6 matching bases. V lost 4 bases and J 1 base, leaving 29 bases between the germline ends. CDR1 and CDR2 (germline): SGHRS, YFSETQ. The CDR3 has 20 residues. CDR3 residues: CASSRGGGFVKTYSNTEAFF. CDR3 sequence (DNA): TGCGCCAGCAGCCGAGGGGGGGGCTTCGTTAAAACTTATTCGAACACTGAAGCTTTCTTT.

The V and J genes are TRBV12-3 or TRBV12-4 and TRBJ2-1; D is unclear. Trimming removed 6 bases at V and 10 bases at J, with 10 bases between. This CDR3 is 11 amino acids long. The CDR3 DNA reads as TGTGCCAGCAGCCGATCGCGGGAGCAGTTCTTC. It translates to CASSRSREQFF.

This chain links TRBV7-2 with TRBJ1-1, with a weak D call TRBD1 (6 bases). The germline V gene encodes CDR1 SGHTA and CDR2 FQGNSA. The V end lost 1 base, the J end lost 10 bases, and 13 bases lay between the germline ends. The CDR3 is 13 residues long. CDR3 nucleotides: TGTGCCAGCAGCTTAGTAGGGGGGGAGCGAGCTTTCTTT. This encodes CASSLVGGERAFF.

The gene calls are TRBV12-3 or TRBV12-4 and TRBJ2-2; D not certain. This CDR3 region has 13 residues. V was trimmed by 3 bases and J by 5 bases, leaving 7 bases between them. CDR3 nucleotides: TGTGCCAGCAGTTTTTTGGGGACCGGGGAGCTGTTTTTT. Translating it yields CASSFLGTGELFF.

The chain uses TRBV6-5 and TRBJ2-2; TRBD1 might be the D (5 bases). The germline V gene has CDR1 MNHEY and CDR2 SVGAGI. Trimming stripped 6 bases from V and 1 base from J, with 9 bases between. The CDR3 runs to 14 residues. CDR3 amino acids: CASRLGQNTGELFF. The CDR3 coding sequence is TGTGCCAGCAGACTCGGACAGAACACCGGGGAGCTGTTTTTT.

The V call is TRBV5-1, the J call TRBJ1-2; tentative D call: TRBD1 (6 bases). The V gene's germline CDR1 is SGHRS and CDR2 YFSETQ. V was clipped by 4 bases and J by 1 base, with 11 bases between them. The CDR3 runs to 14 residues. CDR3 protein: CASSREGVNYGYTF. The CDR3, as DNA: TGCGCCAGCAGCCGGGAGGGGGTTAACTATGGCTACACCTTC.

The chain links TRBV6-5 to TRBJ1-5; weak D call: TRBD1 (5 bases). Germline V gene sequence: CDR1 MNHEY, CDR2 SVGAGI. Deletions cut 0 bases from V and 7 bases from J, with 10 bases between. The CDR3 loop spans 14 amino acids. CDR3 region: CASSYSRGDQPQHF. The CDR3 bases are TGTGCCAGCAGTTACTCACGGGGGGACCAGCCCCAGCATTTT.

In this sample, this clone turned up a few times. The gene calls are TRBV21-1 and TRBJ2-7; the D call TRBD2 from the table was never checked on the DNA. TRBV21-1 is a pseudogene segment. The CDR3 spans 14 residues. This CDR3 is CASSPGWGGYEQYV. DNA for the CDR3: TGTGCCAGCAGCCCTGGTTGGGGGGGCTACGAGCAGTACGTC.

The V and J genes are TRBV5-1 and TRBJ2-1; weak D call: TRBD1 (6 bases). The CDR3 contains 16 residues. Trimming took off 3 bases at V and 4 bases at J, with 17 bases between the two ends. Germline CDR1 is SGHRS and CDR2 is YFSETQ. This CDR3 reads CASSSVTGPGYNEQFF. The DNA for the CDR3 is TGCGCCAGCAGCTCAGTGACAGGTCCCGGATACAATGAGCAGTTCTTC. Full variable domain (missing parts from reference TRBV5-1 and TRBJ2-1): KAGVTQTPRYLIKTRGQQVTLSCSPISGHRSVSWYQQTPGQGLQFLFEYFSETQRNKGNFPGRFSGRQFSNSRSEMNVSTLELGDSALYLCASSSVTGPGYNEQFFGPGTRLTVL.

This clone has more than one count but fewer than ten. The rearrangement joins TRBV7-9 to TRBJ1-1; tentatively, D is TRBD1 (6 bases). Trimming left V 4 bases short and J 4 bases short, with 16 bases between. The CDR3 spans 15 residues. Germline V gives CDR1 SEHNR, CDR2 FQNEAQ (reference sequence). The CDR3 DNA reads as TGTGCCAGCAGCTCTTCGGGGGGCTTTAGCACTGAAGCTTTCTTT. This sequence encodes CASSSSGGFSTEAFF.

The chain links TRBV5-1 to TRBJ1-1; 8 bases fit TRBD1. The ends lost 3 bases at V and 8 bases at J; junction bases unmatched: 12. The CDR3 loop spans 15 amino acids. Per the germline V gene, CDR1 is SGHRS and CDR2 is YFSETQ. The CDR3 here is CASSSFPGQVAEAFF. CDR3 in DNA: TGCGCCAGCAGCTCTTTTCCGGGACAGGTAGCGGAAGCTTTCTTT.

The CDR3 nucleotides are TGTGCCAGCAGTGTAGTCAGCCGGTACTTC. Translating gives CASSVVSRYF. The chain couples TRBV6-4 to TRBJ2-4; D is ambiguous. Germline values: CDR1 MRHNA, CDR2 SNTAGT. V lost 4 bases to trimming and J lost 15 bases, with 10 bases between them. The CDR3 is 10 amino acids.

Here the CDR3 reads CASNVAEDTEAFF. Written as DNA, the CDR3 is TGTGCCAGCAACGTCGCGGAGGACACTGAAGCTTTCTTT. V usage is TRBV2 and J usage is TRBJ1-1; no definite D call. Trimming pared 7 bases from V and 3 bases from J, leaving 12 bases between. The length of the CDR3 is 13 residues. Germline V CDR1 and CDR2: SNHLY, FYNNEI.

The rearrangement joins TRBV13 to TRBJ2-1; 9 bases align to TRBD2. The CDR3 loop spans 12 amino acids. Trimming cost V 6 bases and J 12 bases; bases outside gene matches: 6. CDR1 and CDR2 (germline): PRHDT, FYEKMQ (reference sequence). CDR3 DNA sequence: TGTGCCAGCAGGGTTAGCGGGGGCATGCAGTTCTTC. It translates to CASRVSGGMQFF.

Notes on this clone: Other DNA sequences in the same sample also yield this CDR3. V is TRBV7-2 and J is TRBJ1-2; D may be TRBD1 (5 bases). Germline V gives CDR1 SGHTA, CDR2 FQGNSA. Between the trimmed V and J ends, which lost 1 base and 3 bases, there was a span of 9 bases. This CDR3 has 14 amino acids. CDR3 sequence reads: CASSLVGGDYGYTF. The CDR3 bases are TGTGCCAGCAGCTTAGTGGGGGGAGACTATGGCTACACCTTC.

V and J are TRBV3-1 (or the pseudogene TRBV3-2) and TRBJ1-4; D remains ambiguous. The germline V and J ends were trimmed by 6 bases and 6 bases, with 5 bases remaining between them. The CDR3 spans 11 residues. CDR1 and CDR2 (germline): LGHDT, YNNKEL (reference sequence). This CDR3 is CASSLYEKLFF. The CDR3 nucleotides are TGTGCCAGCAGTTTATATGAAAAACTGTTTTTT.

The chain joins TRBV21-1 to TRBJ1-2. TRBV21-1 is a documented pseudogene. CDR3 length: 12 amino acids. The CDR3 is CASSKRVPTVYF. The CDR3 nucleotides are TGTGCCAGCAGCAAAAGGGTCCCAACCGTGTACTTC.